This T cell receptor beta chain appears in the sequencing data of a study of read filtering for tumor transcriptome and immune sequencing. In the study overall: By R-ISS, stages I, II and III held approximately 8, 16 and 7 patients. DNase treatment preceded whole-transcriptome library preparation.

The CDR3 consists of 17 residues. Germline loops: CDR1 KGHDR, CDR2 SFDVKD. J was trimmed by 4 bases and V by 3 bases; bases with no gene match: 12. There are many counts of this clonotype. Its antigen remains unidentified. This library used roughly 370 ng RNA and molecular barcoded adaptors spanning alpha/delta and beta/gamma chains. MiXCR, applied by TCRdb to the reads, yields one record per CDR3 protein. This table has roughly 56,000 distinct CDR3 sequences, approximately 20% appearing once. Findings and limits, study-wide: Approximately 82% of IR-seq clonotypes had one read, totaling about 3.5% of reads; RNA-seq: around 77% and 45%. Sorted CD138-negative bone marrow cells were not purified T cells.

The specimen was a population of CD138-negative cells sorted from bone marrow. The sequence was obtained from a donor aged 40 or older with multiple myeloma. The rearrangement joins TRBV24-1 to TRBJ2-3, with 7 bases aligning to TRBD2. The CDR3 nucleotides are TGTGCCACCAGTGATATGGCGGGAGATCGCGGGCCAGATACGCAGTATTTT. The encoded protein is CATSDMAGDRGPDTQYF.